Listed below are T cell receptor beta chains from one sample, sequenced in a study of blood T cells in healthy people across ages. MiXCR, applied by TCRdb to the 5' RACE reads, yields one record per CDR3 protein. The sample carries under 1,000,000 distinct CDR3 sequences, roughly 35% recorded once. The specimen was blood. The receptor source for this set is a man aged 18-30 years in good health. Each CDR3 is given with its conserved first and last residue. Each record gives: V gene, D gene, clone size, J gene, CDR3 DNA, CDR3 protein. D genes are given only for firm matches. Expanded clones get a size class; other rows say once, few or many, or leave the size out.

TRBV20-1	.	.	TRBJ2-3	TGCAGTGCTATTCATGGGGATTCAGATACGCAGTATTTT	CSAIHGDSDTQYF
TRBV12-3/TRBV12-4	.	.	TRBJ2-3	TGTGCCAGCAGTTCTAGCGTGAGATCAGATATGCAGTATTTT	CASSSSVRSDMQYF
TRBV12-3/TRBV12-4	.	.	TRBJ2-2	TGTGCCAGCAGTTTAAAAGCGGGCGGGGAGCTGTTTTTT	CASSLKAGGELFF
TRBV5-1	TRBD1	few	TRBJ1-4	TGCGCCAGCAGCGGCCAGGGGGCTGTTAATGAAAAACTGTTTTTT	CASSGQGAVNEKLFF
TRBV5-1	.	few	TRBJ1-1	TGCGCCAGCAGCTTGGATCAGGGTGGTTGGGCTTTCTTT	CASSLDQGGWAFF
TRBV4-3	.	.	TRBJ1-1	TGCGCCAGCAGCCAAGATACGGTTAGCACTGAAGCTTTCTTT	CASSQDTVSTEAFF
TRBV9	TRBD2	.	TRBJ2-3	TGTGCCAGCAGCGTAGCGGGGGGGTACACAGATACGCGGTATTTT	CASSVAGGYTDTRYF
TRBV6-5	.	few	TRBJ1-2	TGTGCCAGCAGAACCCAGGGGCGCGGGGTAGGCTACACCTTC	CASRTQGRGVGYTF
TRBV20-1	.	few	TRBJ1-6	TGCAGTGCTACAGGGTTAGGGAATTCACCCCTCCACTTT	CSATGLGNSPLHF
TRBV5-1	.	.	TRBJ2-7	TGCGCCAGCAGCTTTCAACAGAATGGCTACGAGCAGTACTTC	CASSFQQNGYEQYF
TRBV5-5	.	.	TRBJ2-1	TGTGCCAGCAGCTTGGGAAGGGAATGTGAGCAGTTCTTC	CASSLGRECEQFF
TRBV6-2/TRBV6-3	.	.	TRBJ2-4	TGTGCCAGCACGAGCCTAGCCAAAAACATTCAGTACTTC	CASTSLAKNIQYF
TRBV10-3	TRBD2	.	TRBJ2-3	TGTGCCATCAGGGCTAGCGGGGGTACCACAGATACGCAGTATTTT	CAIRASGGTTDTQYF
TRBV6-6	.	few	TRBJ2-7	TGTGCCAGCAGTGTCCAGGGTAACTACGAGCAGTACTTC	CASSVQGNYEQYF
TRBV4-3	TRBD1	many	TRBJ1-5	TGCGCCAGCAGCCAAGATCTGGCGACAGGGGTGTTGGACAATCAGCCCCAGCATTTT	CASSQDLATGVLDNQPQHF
TRBV20-1	.	.	TRBJ1-5	TGCAGTGCCGACAACAGCAATAGCAATCAGCCCCAGCATTTT	CSADNSNSNQPQHF
TRBV12-3/TRBV12-4	TRBD2	.	TRBJ2-7	TGTGCCAGCAGCCTTACTAGCGGGGGACACAATGAGCAGTACTTC	CASSLTSGGHNEQYF
TRBV12-3/TRBV12-4	.	many	TRBJ2-3	TGTGCCAGCAGTTTCCGGGACGGACGCACAGATACGCAGTATTTT	CASSFRDGRTDTQYF
TRBV3-1	.	few	TRBJ2-5	TGTGCCAGCAGCCGAGGGGATCGGGAGACCCAGTACTTC	CASSRGDRETQYF
TRBV7-9	.	.	TRBJ2-1	TGTGCCAGCAGCTTAGTCATAGGGATGTCCTACAATGAGCAGTTCTTC	CASSLVIGMSYNEQFF
TRBV12-3/TRBV12-4	TRBD1	few	TRBJ2-5	TGTGCCAGCAGCACCGGGACAGTCTGGAATGAGCAGTACTTC	CASSTGTVWNEQYF
TRBV20-1	.	.	TRBJ1-1	TGCAGTGCTAGAGTGGATCGGTTCACTGAAGCTTTCTTT	CSARVDRFTEAFF
TRBV29-1	TRBD2	.	TRBJ2-1	TGCAGCGTTGATAGACTAGCGTCGAGCTCCTACAATGAGCAGTTCTTC	CSVDRLASSSYNEQFF
TRBV4-3	.	.	TRBJ2-1	TGCGCCAGCAGCCGAATTACCGACAGTAGCTACGAGCAGTTCTTC	CASSRITDSSYEQFF
TRBV12-3/TRBV12-4	.	many	TRBJ2-3	TGTGCCAGCAGAGCGACGGGGACAGATACGCAGTATTTT	CASRATGTDTQYF
TRBV20-1	.	few	TRBJ1-1	TGCAGTGCTAGAGACAGTGTAGTCACTGAAGCTTTCTTT	CSARDSVVTEAFF
TRBV28	.	.	TRBJ2-3	TGTGCCAGCAGTTTATGGTATCCCTTTATGGGGACAGATACGCAGTATTTT	CASSLWYPFMGTDTQYF
TRBV6-5	.	few	TRBJ2-3	TGTGCCAGCAGTTACCGGGTGGTGGATACGCAGTATTTT	CASSYRVVDTQYF
TRBV20-1	.	.	TRBJ2-3	TGCAGTGCTAGAATTCTGGGGTCTCCCGATGGGACAGATACGCAGTATTTT	CSARILGSPDGTDTQYF
TRBV7-2	TRBD2	.	TRBJ2-7	TGTGCCAGCAGCGCGGGACTAGCGGGAGCCAATGAGCAGTACTTC	CASSAGLAGANEQYF
TRBV7-9	.	.	TRBJ2-7	TGTGCCAGCAGCTTCGCCAGAGACTACGAGCAGTACTTC	CASSFARDYEQYF
TRBV5-1	.	few	TRBJ1-1	TGCGCCAGCAGCTTGGAGCGGGGCATGAACACTGAAGCTTTCTTT	CASSLERGMNTEAFF
TRBV27	TRBD2	.	TRBJ2-1	TGTGCCAGCAGTCCCCAACTAGCGGGGGGATACAATGAGCAGTTCTTC	CASSPQLAGGYNEQFF
TRBV12-3/TRBV12-4	.	few	TRBJ1-5	TGTGCCAGCAGTTTATCCGGATCCAGGGCCAATCAGCCCCAGCATTTT	CASSLSGSRANQPQHF
TRBV5-5	.	.	TRBJ2-3	TGTGCCAGCAGCTTCAGTACGGTTAGCACAGATACGCAGTATTTT	CASSFSTVSTDTQYF
TRBV7-2	TRBD2	.	TRBJ2-3	TGTGCCAGCAGCGATGGACTAGCGGGAGGGACAGATACGCAGTATTTT	CASSDGLAGGTDTQYF
TRBV5-1	TRBD2	few	TRBJ2-3	TGCGCCAGCAGCGACGGGACTAGCGGGCGCACAGATACGCAGTATTTT	CASSDGTSGRTDTQYF
TRBV21-1	.	.	TRBJ2-2	TGTGCCAGCAGGGAACCTTGCGGGGAGCTGTTTTTT	CASREPCGELFF
TRBV12-3/TRBV12-4	.	.	TRBJ1-2	TGTGCCAGCAGTTTAAGGGCCAGTACCGGGGGCTACACCTTC	CASSLRASTGGYTF
TRBV28	.	few	TRBJ1-6	TGTGCCAGCGGGTCAACAGGGAATGCGTTGTCCTATAATTCACCCCTCCACTTT	CASGSTGNALSYNSPLHF
TRBV27	TRBD1	few	TRBJ2-5	TGTGCCAGCAGTTTACGACAGGGAAGGCCGGAGACCCAGTACTTC	CASSLRQGRPETQYF